The table lists the clone carrying this T cell receptor (beta chain) with a few counts. Its specificity is not known. Germline CDR1 SNHLY, CDR2 FYNNEI. Trimming took 4 bases from V and 7 from J; bases not matched to a gene: 22. The CDR3 runs 19 residues. The data originate from a study of T cell repertoires in cytomegalovirus infection. As for the study in general: Signatures in public TCR beta sequences pointed to both CMV infection and matching HLA type. Notes on the study in general: Clonotype analysis showed dominance of the ex vivo response by HLA-C-restricted CMV-specific TCR beta clonotypes. People with CMV and the relevant HLA were identified by cumulative public TCR beta family frequency.

TCRdb recomputed calls from the reads with MiXCR, one row per CDR3 protein. This sample has approximately 1,000,000 distinct CDR3 sequences, with approximately 32% found just once. This receptor was obtained from a human donor in good health (CMV status not recorded). Some clones in this sample may be carry-over from other donors' samples. Sequences were derived from cultured CD8+ T cells from PBMCs, sampled from culture after CMV antigen stimulation. The rearrangement links TRBV2 to TRBJ1-5; 7 bases fit TRBD1. The CDR3 loop reads CASSGPGQSTASMGQPQHF. CDR3 coding DNA: TGTGCCAGCAGTGGTCCGGGACAGTCTACAGCCTCCATGGGCCAGCCCCAGCATTTT.